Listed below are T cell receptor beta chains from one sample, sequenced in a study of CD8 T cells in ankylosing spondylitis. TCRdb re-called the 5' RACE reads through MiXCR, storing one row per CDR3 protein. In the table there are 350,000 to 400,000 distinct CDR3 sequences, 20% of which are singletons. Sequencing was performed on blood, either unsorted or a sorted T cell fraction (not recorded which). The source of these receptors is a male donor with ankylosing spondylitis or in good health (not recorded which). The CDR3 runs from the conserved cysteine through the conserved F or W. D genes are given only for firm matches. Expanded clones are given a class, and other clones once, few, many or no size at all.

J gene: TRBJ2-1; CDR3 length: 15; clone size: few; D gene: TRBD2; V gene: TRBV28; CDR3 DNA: TGTGCCAGCAGTTTTCGGCTAGCGGGGGGATATGAGCAGTTCTTC; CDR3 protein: CASSFRLAGGYEQFF
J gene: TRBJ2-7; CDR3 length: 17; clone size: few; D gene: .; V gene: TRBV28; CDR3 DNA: TGTGCCAGCAGTTTAACGGTTGGTCAGGGCTCTGCCTACGAGCAGTACTTC; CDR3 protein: CASSLTVGQGSAYEQYF
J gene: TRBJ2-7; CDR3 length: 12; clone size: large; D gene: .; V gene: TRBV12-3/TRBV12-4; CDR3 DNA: TGTGCCAGCAGTTTATCAGGGGTCGAGCAGTACTTC; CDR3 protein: CASSLSGVEQYF
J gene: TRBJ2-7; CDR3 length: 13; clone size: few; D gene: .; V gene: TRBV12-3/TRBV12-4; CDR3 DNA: TGTGCCAGCAGGGGGTCAGGCTCGGGGGAGCAGTACTTC; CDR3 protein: CASRGSGSGEQYF
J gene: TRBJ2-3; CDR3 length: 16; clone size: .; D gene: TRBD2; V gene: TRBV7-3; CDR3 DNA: TGTGCCAGCAGCTTAAAGGCGGGGGGGGGCAAAGATACGCAGTATTTT; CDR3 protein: CASSLKAGGGKDTQYF
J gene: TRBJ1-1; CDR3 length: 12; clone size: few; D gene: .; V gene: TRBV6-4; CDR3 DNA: TGTGCCAGTCCCCTGGGGGGCCCTGAAGCTTTCTTT; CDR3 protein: CASPLGGPEAFF
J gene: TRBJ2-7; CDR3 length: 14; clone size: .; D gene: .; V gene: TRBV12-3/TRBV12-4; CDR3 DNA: TGTGCCAGCAGCGCCTGGACCGTGTCCTACGAGCAGTACTTC; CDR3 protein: CASSAWTVSYEQYF
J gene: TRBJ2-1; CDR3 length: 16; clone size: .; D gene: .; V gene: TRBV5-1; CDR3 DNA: TGCGCCAGCAGTAAGGAGGGTCCCCCAACGTGGAATGAGCAGTTCTTC; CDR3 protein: CASSKEGPPTWNEQFF
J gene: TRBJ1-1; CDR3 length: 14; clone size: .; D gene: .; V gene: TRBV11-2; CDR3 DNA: TGTGCCAGCAGCCTCGGACACATGAACACTGAAGCTTTCTTT; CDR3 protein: CASSLGHMNTEAFF
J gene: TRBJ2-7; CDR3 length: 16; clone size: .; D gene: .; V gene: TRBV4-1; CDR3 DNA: TGCGCCAGCAGCCAGGGGGTTTGGACAGTGCCGGACGAGCAGTACTTC; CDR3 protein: CASSQGVWTVPDEQYF
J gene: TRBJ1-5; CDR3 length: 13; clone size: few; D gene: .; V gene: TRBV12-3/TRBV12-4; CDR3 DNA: TGTGCCAGCAGTTTTGACCCCAATCAGCCCCAGCATTTT; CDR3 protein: CASSFDPNQPQHF
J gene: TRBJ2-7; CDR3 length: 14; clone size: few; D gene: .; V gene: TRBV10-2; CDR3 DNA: TGCGCCAGCAGTGAAAGTGGGTTCTCCTACGAGCAGTACTTC; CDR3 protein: CASSESGFSYEQYF
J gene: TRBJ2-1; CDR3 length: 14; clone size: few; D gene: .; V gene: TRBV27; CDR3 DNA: TGTGCCAGCAGTTTCCCCCCTCCCGCGGGCGGGCAGTTCTTC; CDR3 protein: CASSFPPPAGGQFF
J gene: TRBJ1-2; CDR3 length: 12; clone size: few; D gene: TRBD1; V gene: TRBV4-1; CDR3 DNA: TGCGCCAGCAGCCCGGGACAGCATGGCTACACCTTC; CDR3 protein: CASSPGQHGYTF
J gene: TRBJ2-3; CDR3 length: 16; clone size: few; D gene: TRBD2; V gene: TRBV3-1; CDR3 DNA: TGTGCCAGCAGCCATTCGGGACTAGCGGGGTTAGATACGCAGTATTTT; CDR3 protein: CASSHSGLAGLDTQYF
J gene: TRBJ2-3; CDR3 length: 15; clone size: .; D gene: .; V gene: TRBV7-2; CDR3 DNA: TGTGCCAGCCGAAAAAGGGGGGGGTCCTACGATACGCAGTATTTT; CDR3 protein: CASRKRGGSYDTQYF
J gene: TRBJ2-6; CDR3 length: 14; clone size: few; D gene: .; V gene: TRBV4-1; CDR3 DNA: TGCGCCAGCAGCGTCGTGGCTGGGGCCAACGTCCTGACTTTC; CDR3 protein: CASSVVAGANVLTF
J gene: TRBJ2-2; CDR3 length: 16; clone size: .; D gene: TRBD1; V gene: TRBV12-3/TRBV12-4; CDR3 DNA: TGTGCCAGCAGTTCTACCGACAGGGGGCGGACCGGGGAGCTGTTTTTT; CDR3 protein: CASSSTDRGRTGELFF
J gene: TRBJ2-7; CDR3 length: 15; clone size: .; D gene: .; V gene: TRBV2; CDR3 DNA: TGTGCCAGCAGTGAAGAGGGGGGGCGATCCTACGAGCAGTACTTC; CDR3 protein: CASSEEGGRSYEQYF
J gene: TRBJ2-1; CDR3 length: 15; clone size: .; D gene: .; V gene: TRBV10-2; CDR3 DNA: TGCGCCAGCAGTGAGTCGAGGGCAGCCTACAATGAGCAGTTCTTC; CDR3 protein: CASSESRAAYNEQFF
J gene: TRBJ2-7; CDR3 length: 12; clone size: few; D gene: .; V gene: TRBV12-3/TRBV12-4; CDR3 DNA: TGTGCCAGCAGCCCAGGGAGGTACGAGCAGTACTTC; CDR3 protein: CASSPGRYEQYF
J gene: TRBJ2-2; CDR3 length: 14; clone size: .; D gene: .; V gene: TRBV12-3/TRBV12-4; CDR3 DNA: TGTGCCAGCAGTAGGAATGGGAACACCGGGGAGCTGTTTTTT; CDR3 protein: CASSRNGNTGELFF
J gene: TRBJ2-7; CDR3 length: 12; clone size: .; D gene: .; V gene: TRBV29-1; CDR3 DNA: TGCAGCGTTGAGGTGAACAGTTACGAGCAGTACTTC; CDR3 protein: CSVEVNSYEQYF
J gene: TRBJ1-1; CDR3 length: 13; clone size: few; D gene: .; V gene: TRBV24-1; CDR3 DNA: TGTGCCACCAGCTTGGGGGCTGACACTGAAGCTTTCTTT; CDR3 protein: CATSLGADTEAFF
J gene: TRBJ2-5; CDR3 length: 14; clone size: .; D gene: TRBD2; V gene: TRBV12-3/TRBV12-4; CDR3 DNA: TGTGCCAGCAGTTCGGGACTAGGAGAGGAGACCCAGTACTTC; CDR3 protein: CASSSGLGEETQYF
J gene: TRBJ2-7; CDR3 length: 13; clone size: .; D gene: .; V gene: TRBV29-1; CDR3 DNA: TGCAGCGTTCCGGCAGGGGAACCCTACGAGCAGTACTTC; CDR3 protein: CSVPAGEPYEQYF
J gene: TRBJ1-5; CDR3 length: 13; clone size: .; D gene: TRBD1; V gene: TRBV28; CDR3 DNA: TGTGCCACCAGGGGGTATAGCAATCAGCCCCAGCATTTT; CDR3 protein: CATRGYSNQPQHF
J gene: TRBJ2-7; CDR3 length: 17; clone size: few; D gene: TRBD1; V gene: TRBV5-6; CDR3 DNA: TGTGCCAGCAGCTTGGGAAGAGTTGGGACAGCACCCTACGAGCAGTACTTC; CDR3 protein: CASSLGRVGTAPYEQYF
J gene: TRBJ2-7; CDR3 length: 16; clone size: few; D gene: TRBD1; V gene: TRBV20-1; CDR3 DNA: TGCAGTGCTAGAGTTCGTACGACAGGGGGCTTCTACGAGCAGTACTTC; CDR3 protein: CSARVRTTGGFYEQYF
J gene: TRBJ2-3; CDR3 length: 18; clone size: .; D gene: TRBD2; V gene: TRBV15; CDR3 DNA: TGTGCCACCAGCAGAGCGTCTAGCGGGGCCACCGGTGAAGATACGCAGTATTTT; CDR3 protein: CATSRASSGATGEDTQYF
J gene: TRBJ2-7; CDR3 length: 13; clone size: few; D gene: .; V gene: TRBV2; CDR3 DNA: TGTGCCAGCAGCCGACCCCCCCGGGAAGAGCAGTACTTC; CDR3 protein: CASSRPPREEQYF
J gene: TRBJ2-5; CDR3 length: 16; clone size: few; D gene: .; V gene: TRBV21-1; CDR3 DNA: TGTGCCAGCAGCAAAAAGGGAGGGACGGGACAAGAGACCCAGTACTTC; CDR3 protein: CASSKKGGTGQETQYF
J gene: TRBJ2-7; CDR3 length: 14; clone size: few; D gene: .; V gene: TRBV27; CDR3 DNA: TGTGCCAGCAGTTTACAGGGAACTAGGTACGAGCAGTACTTC; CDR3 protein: CASSLQGTRYEQYF
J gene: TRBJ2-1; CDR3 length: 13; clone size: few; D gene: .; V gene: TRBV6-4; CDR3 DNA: TGTGCCAGCAGTCAAGGCATGACCGATGAGCAGTTCTTC; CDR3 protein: CASSQGMTDEQFF
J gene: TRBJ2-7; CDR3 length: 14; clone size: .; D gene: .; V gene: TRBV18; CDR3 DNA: TGTGCCACCTCAGTAGGACGGGACTCCTACGAGCAGTACTTC; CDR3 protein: CATSVGRDSYEQYF
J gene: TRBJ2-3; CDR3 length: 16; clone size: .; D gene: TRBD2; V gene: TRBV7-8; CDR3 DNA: TGTGCCAGCAGCTTTGCTAGCGGGGGGCGCACAGATACGCAGTATTTT; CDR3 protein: CASSFASGGRTDTQYF
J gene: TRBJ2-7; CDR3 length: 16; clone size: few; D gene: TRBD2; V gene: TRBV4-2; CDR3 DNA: TGTGCCAGCAGCCAAGGACCGGCGGGGGAGGTATACGAGCAGTACTTC; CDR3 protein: CASSQGPAGEVYEQYF
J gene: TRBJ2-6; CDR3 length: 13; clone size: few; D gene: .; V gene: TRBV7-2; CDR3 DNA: TGTACACACCATGGGACTGGGGCCAACGTCCTGACTTTC; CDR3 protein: CTHHGTGANVLTF
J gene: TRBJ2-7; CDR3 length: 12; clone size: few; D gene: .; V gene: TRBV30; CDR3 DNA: TGTGCCTGGAGTGGTACAGGGTTCGAGCAGTACTTC; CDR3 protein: CAWSGTGFEQYF
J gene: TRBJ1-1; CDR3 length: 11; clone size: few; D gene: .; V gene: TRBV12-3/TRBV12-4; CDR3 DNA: TGTGCCAGCAGGGGCGACCACGAAGCTTTCTTT; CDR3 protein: CASRGDHEAFF
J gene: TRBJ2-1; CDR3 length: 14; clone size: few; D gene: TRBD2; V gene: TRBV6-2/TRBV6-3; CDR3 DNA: TGTGCCAGCGATCCGGGGGGTCTCTACAATGAGCAGTTCTTC; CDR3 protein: CASDPGGLYNEQFF
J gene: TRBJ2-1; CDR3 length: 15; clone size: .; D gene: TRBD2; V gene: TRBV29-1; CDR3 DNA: TGCAGCGCGCGGGGGGGCGAGAGCTCCTACAATGAGCAGTTCTTC; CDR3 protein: CSARGGESSYNEQFF